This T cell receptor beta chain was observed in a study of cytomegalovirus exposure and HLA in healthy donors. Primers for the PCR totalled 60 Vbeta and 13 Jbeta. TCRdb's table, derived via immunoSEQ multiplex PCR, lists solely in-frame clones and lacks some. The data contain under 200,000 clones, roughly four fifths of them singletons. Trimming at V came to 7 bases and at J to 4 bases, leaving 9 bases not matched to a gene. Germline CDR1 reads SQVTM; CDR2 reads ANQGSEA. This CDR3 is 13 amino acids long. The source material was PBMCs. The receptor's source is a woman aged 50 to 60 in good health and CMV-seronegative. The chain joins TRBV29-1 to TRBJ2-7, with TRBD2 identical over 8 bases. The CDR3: CSAIAGLKYEQYF. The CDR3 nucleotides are TGCAGCGCCATAGCGGGACTTAAATACGAGCAGTACTTC.